This TCR beta chain was recorded in a study of shared clonotypes between healthy human individuals. Using immunoSEQ multiplex PCR, the repertoire was profiled, and TCRdb retains in-frame clones only, with some absent. The sample carries around 79,000 clones, about 61% recorded once. Study findings and constraints: Generation probability values for non-shared clonotypes were lower than those for clonotypes shared by all four donors. A few donors held about 5% of naive CD4 clonotypes in common.

Trimming removed 0 bases from V and 3 bases from J, with 3 bases in between. The CDR3 consists of 13 residues. Germline loops: CDR1 MNHEY, CDR2 SVGAGI. With regard to this clone: Its antigen is undetermined.

This TCR was sampled from a man aged 25-45 years in good health. The rearrangement links TRBV6-5 to TRBJ1-5; no clear D gene. Source material: memory CD8+ T cells sorted from blood. Subset in this sample: CD45RO+ cells pooled with CCR7-negative TemRA cells. The CDR3 DNA follows: TGTGCCAGCAGTTACTCCAACAATCAGCCCCAGCATTTT. As protein: CASSYSNNQPQHF.